This TCR beta chain was identified in a study of lung T cells in sarcoidosis with Löfgren's syndrome. Study at large: In sarcoidosis, CD4+ T cells accumulate in bronchoalveolar lavage fluid. Study-level findings and limits: Paired TRAV12-1/TRBV2 TCRs showed CDR3 homology and preferential pairing.

This clonotype is judged medium-sized (0.01 to 0.1%). What it binds is not known. The V end was cut by 1 base, the J end by 3 bases, with 7 bases between. The CDR3 loop spans 13 amino acids. Germline-derived CDR1 and CDR2 are DFQATT and SNEGSKA (reference sequence). TCRdb re-analysed the reads in MiXCR, keeping a single row per CDR3 protein. This repertoire shows fewer than 80,000 distinct CDR3 sequences, 21% found once; its top ten account for 2% to 2.5%. The TCR was taken from a human donor with sarcoidosis (Löfgren's syndrome or another form), or a control subject (not recorded which). Sequencing used CD4+ T cells from PBMCs. This sequence joins TRBV20-1 and TRBJ1-5; TRBD1 is a possible D gene (5 bases). The CDR3 region is CSARADTNQPQHF. The CDR3 DNA is TGCAGTGCTAGAGCGGACACCAATCAGCCCCAGCATTTT.